Listed below are T cell receptor beta chains from one sample, sequenced in a study of PD-1 blockade in classical Hodgkin lymphoma. Sequencing used immunoSEQ multiplex PCR; TCRdb keeps in-frame clones, though not all of them. The data contain about 38,000 clones, 77% of them singletons. Sample: peripheral blood mononuclear cells (PBMCs), taken before the fourth cycle of nivolumab. The receptor source for this set is a human donor with classical Hodgkin lymphoma. The conserved cysteine and the conserved F or W are not part of the CDR3 here. The order of the fields is J gene, V gene, CDR3 protein.

>TRBJ1-3|TRBV9
ASSVARVGNTIY
>TRBJ2-7|TRBV9
ASKGGGSDEQY
>TRBJ2-3|TRBV5-5
ASSFVTVGPDTQY
>TRBJ1-3|TRBV9
ASSATGNTIY
>TRBJ2-7|TRBV19
ASSIGRRTSGGSSYEQY
>TRBJ2-7|TRBV6-5
ASSSRGTYEQY
>TRBJ1-2|TRBV30
AWRSRQGVYGYT
>TRBJ1-2|TRBV10-2
ASSKDRDVGYT
>TRBJ2-3|TRBV7-6
ASSLFFQGTTDTQY
>TRBJ2-5|TRBV6-1
ASSPVRGGRETQY
>TRBJ1-5|TRBV7-2
ASSPLPYQPQH
>TRBJ1-4|TRBV25-1
ASSAWTDRSNEKLF
>TRBJ2-7|TRBV6-1
ASWRQLDSYEQY
>TRBJ2-2|TRBV25-1
ASSEQGYTGELF
>TRBJ1-6|TRBV28
ASSLLTVNSPLH
>TRBJ2-4|TRBV13
ASSLGGALKNIQY
>TRBJ1-1|TRBV18
ASSPLGTGVPNTEAF
>TRBJ1-2|TRBV7-2
ASTPPGQRNYGYT
>TRBJ2-1|TRBV10-1
ASSEDQGGAYNEQF
>TRBJ2-6|TRBV19
ASSTAWTKQSRANVLT
>TRBJ1-6|TRBV5-1
ASSLGTGYSPLH
>TRBJ2-1|TRBV5-1
ASSFRAGVYNEQF
>TRBJ1-2|TRBV7-9
ASSLGRTAADGYT
>TRBJ1-2|TRBV2
ASSDGPYGYT
>TRBJ1-4|TRBV4-3
ASSLTALVNEKLF
>TRBJ1-1|TRBV18
ASSPPGRGQTGTEAF
>TRBJ2-2|TRBV7-6
ASSQAYTGELF
>TRBJ1-4|TRBV28
ASSFLGTGEGEKLF
>TRBJ1-1|TRBV19
ASSVPGPQNTEAF
>TRBJ1-5|TRBV2
ASRGQGVQPQH
>TRBJ1-6|TRBV27
ASSYLDKINSPLH
>TRBJ1-5|TRBV19
ASSTRTGGRNNQPQH
>TRBJ2-7|TRBV29-1
SVATGSSYEQY
>TRBJ1-1|TRBV6-5
ASSSWTAMNTEAF
>TRBJ1-6|TRBV6-6
ASSYSAVHYNSPLH
>TRBJ1-1|TRBV27
ASSLRWEGTEAF
>TRBJ2-2|TRBV4-3
ASSQDLGRLKTGELF
>.|TRBV29-1
SVEDPRTSGGPYEQY
>TRBJ2-1|TRBV6-5
ASSVESSYNEQF
>TRBJ1-6|TRBV28
ASILTLESSPLH
>TRBJ2-6|TRBV7-9
ASRASSGANVLT
>TRBJ1-1|TRBV10-3
ASSRLGAL
>TRBJ2-6|TRBV7-2
ASSPDPAGANVLT
>TRBJ1-1|TRBV28
ATGGDGNTEAF
>TRBJ1-2|TRBV6-5
ASSRDLNYGYT
>TRBJ1-1|TRBV9
ASSANGQGRTEAF
>TRBJ2-1|TRBV9
ASSSQDSSYNEQF
>TRBJ1-1|TRBV6-1
ASSDRAVNTEAF
>TRBJ2-7|TRBV5-1
ASSLALAAYEQY
>TRBJ1-4|TRBV27
ASSLSVGVPAPTNEKLF